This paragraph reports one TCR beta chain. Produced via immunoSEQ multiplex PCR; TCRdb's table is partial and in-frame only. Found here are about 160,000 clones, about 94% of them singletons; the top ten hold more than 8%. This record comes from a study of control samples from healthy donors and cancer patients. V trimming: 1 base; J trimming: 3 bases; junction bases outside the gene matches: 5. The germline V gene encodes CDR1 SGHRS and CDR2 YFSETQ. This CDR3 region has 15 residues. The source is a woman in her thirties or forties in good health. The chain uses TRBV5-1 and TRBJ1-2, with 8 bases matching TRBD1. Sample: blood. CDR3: CASSLRTGRDYGYTF. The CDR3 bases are TGCGCCAGCAGCTTGCGGACAGGGCGCGACTATGGCTACACCTTC. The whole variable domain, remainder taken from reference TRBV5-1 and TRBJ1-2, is KAGVTQTPRYLIKTRGQQVTLSCSPISGHRSVSWYQQTPGQGLQFLFEYFSETQRNKGNFPGRFSGRQFSNSRSEMNVSTLELGDSALYLCASSLRTGRDYGYTFGSGTRLTVV.